The rows below give T cell receptor beta chains drawn from one sample of a study of blood T cell repertoires in COVID-19. Assay: immunoSEQ multiplex PCR; the TCRdb copy retains only in-frame clones and omits some. The table shows around 23,000 clones, with approximately 75% occurring only once. Sequencing was performed on peripheral blood. These receptors all stem from a man aged 45 to 65 with COVID-19, enrolled during active disease. Each CDR3 is given without its conserved first and last residue. Fields, in order: J gene, D gene, V gene, CDR3 protein. The D gene is left open where the match is weak.

J gene: TRBJ1-1
D gene: .
V gene: TRBV5-6
CDR3 protein: ASRKQGRVNTEAF

J gene: TRBJ1-5
D gene: TRBD1
V gene: TRBV5-6
CDR3 protein: ASSLRTGGNRGPQH

J gene: TRBJ1-2
D gene: .
V gene: TRBV3-1/TRBV3-2
CDR3 protein: ASSDQPGLFSYGYT

J gene: TRBJ2-6
D gene: .
V gene: TRBV11-3
CDR3 protein: ASSLPTYRGSGANVLT

J gene: TRBJ2-2
D gene: .
V gene: TRBV9
CDR3 protein: ASSVAAVGELF

J gene: TRBJ1-2
D gene: .
V gene: TRBV19
CDR3 protein: ASNFESGYT

J gene: TRBJ2-1
D gene: .
V gene: TRBV11-2
CDR3 protein: ASSPFTLVAYNEQF

J gene: TRBJ1-2
D gene: .
V gene: TRBV5-4
CDR3 protein: ASSLGLGGLSGYGYT

J gene: TRBJ1-1
D gene: .
V gene: TRBV27
CDR3 protein: ASSLSGANTEAF

J gene: TRBJ2-5
D gene: TRBD2
V gene: TRBV4-1
CDR3 protein: ASSRNSGDKRTQY

J gene: TRBJ2-1
D gene: TRBD2
V gene: TRBV18
CDR3 protein: ASSLYSGSGENNEQF

J gene: TRBJ2-1
D gene: TRBD2
V gene: TRBV5-4
CDR3 protein: ASSSIRLATYNEQF

J gene: TRBJ2-2
D gene: TRBD2
V gene: TRBV4-1
CDR3 protein: ASSTRDFGTSGGRGTGELF

J gene: TRBJ2-5
D gene: .
V gene: TRBV7-3
CDR3 protein: ASSLSGGPGLDQETQY

J gene: TRBJ1-2
D gene: .
V gene: TRBV5-5
CDR3 protein: ASSFRRESGYT

J gene: TRBJ1-6
D gene: .
V gene: TRBV2
CDR3 protein: ASNTGNYNSPLH

J gene: TRBJ1-1
D gene: .
V gene: TRBV24-1
CDR3 protein: ATSGAGPEAF

J gene: TRBJ2-1
D gene: TRBD1
V gene: TRBV30
CDR3 protein: AWSTGQEQF

J gene: TRBJ1-6
D gene: .
V gene: TRBV2
CDR3 protein: ASQGSYNSPLH

J gene: TRBJ1-2
D gene: .
V gene: TRBV30
CDR3 protein: AWSNTRNYGYT

J gene: TRBJ1-1
D gene: .
V gene: TRBV3-1/TRBV3-2
CDR3 protein: ASSQETPGVTEAF

J gene: TRBJ2-3
D gene: TRBD2
V gene: TRBV5-4
CDR3 protein: ASSFKLAGADTQY

J gene: TRBJ1-5
D gene: .
V gene: TRBV5-1
CDR3 protein: ASSPEGLKDQPQH

J gene: TRBJ1-3
D gene: TRBD1
V gene: TRBV27
CDR3 protein: ASARTGTSGNTIY

J gene: TRBJ1-1
D gene: .
V gene: TRBV27
CDR3 protein: ARTGGGTTEAF

J gene: TRBJ1-4
D gene: TRBD1
V gene: TRBV29-1
CDR3 protein: SVQGARDEKLF

J gene: TRBJ1-1
D gene: .
V gene: TRBV2
CDR3 protein: ASQGRREGEAF

J gene: TRBJ1-1
D gene: .
V gene: TRBV6-6
CDR3 protein: ASSRALNTEAF

J gene: TRBJ2-1
D gene: TRBD2
V gene: TRBV19
CDR3 protein: ASQPKAGDSYNEQF

J gene: TRBJ2-6
D gene: TRBD1
V gene: TRBV10-3
CDR3 protein: AITSSRDRGPGANVLT

J gene: TRBJ2-5
D gene: TRBD2
V gene: TRBV5-1
CDR3 protein: ASSTGLAGGPEY

J gene: TRBJ1-6
D gene: TRBD1
V gene: TRBV18
CDR3 protein: ASSPETGGNSPLH

J gene: TRBJ2-1
D gene: TRBD2
V gene: TRBV27
CDR3 protein: ASSGTSWVGEQF

J gene: TRBJ2-7
D gene: TRBD2
V gene: TRBV29-1
CDR3 protein: SVRTSGSYEQY

J gene: TRBJ1-2
D gene: .
V gene: TRBV14
CDR3 protein: ASSRGQGYT

J gene: TRBJ2-3
D gene: TRBD1
V gene: TRBV18
CDR3 protein: ASSPGGTGSGADTQY

J gene: TRBJ1-6
D gene: .
V gene: TRBV28
CDR3 protein: ASSLRGLGPNSPLH

J gene: TRBJ2-5
D gene: .
V gene: TRBV25-1
CDR3 protein: ASTRGQGSGETQY

J gene: TRBJ2-7
D gene: TRBD2
V gene: TRBV3-1/TRBV3-2
CDR3 protein: ASSRTSESEQY

J gene: TRBJ2-3
D gene: TRBD2
V gene: TRBV6-4
CDR3 protein: ASSEGTSGSTDTQY

J gene: TRBJ2-4
D gene: .
V gene: TRBV6-6
CDR3 protein: ASSQQGLQNIQY

J gene: TRBJ2-3
D gene: TRBD2
V gene: TRBV27
CDR3 protein: ASSLHGRVTDTQY

J gene: TRBJ1-3
D gene: .
V gene: TRBV30
CDR3 protein: AWSLTARSGNTIY

J gene: TRBJ1-2
D gene: TRBD1
V gene: TRBV10-3
CDR3 protein: AISESTGEDYGYT

J gene: TRBJ1-4
D gene: .
V gene: TRBV7-3
CDR3 protein: ASSPDRKGEKLF

J gene: TRBJ2-5
D gene: .
V gene: TRBV11-1
CDR3 protein: ASSLARASTGTQY

J gene: TRBJ2-7
D gene: .
V gene: TRBV6-2/TRBV6-3
CDR3 protein: ASSYGPGDEQY

J gene: TRBJ2-7
D gene: .
V gene: TRBV7-2
CDR3 protein: ASSYGLRRDEQY

J gene: TRBJ1-1
D gene: .
V gene: TRBV12-3/TRBV12-4
CDR3 protein: ASSWDEGGAF

J gene: TRBJ1-4
D gene: .
V gene: TRBV6-5
CDR3 protein: ATKWATDEKLF

J gene: TRBJ2-3
D gene: TRBD2
V gene: TRBV19
CDR3 protein: ASSTGLAGGSDTQY

J gene: TRBJ2-2
D gene: .
V gene: TRBV6-6
CDR3 protein: ASSYSGEGAGELF

J gene: TRBJ2-1
D gene: TRBD1
V gene: TRBV18
CDR3 protein: ASSLSGTGNYNEQF

J gene: TRBJ1-5
D gene: .
V gene: TRBV3-1/TRBV3-2
CDR3 protein: ASSHSRNGNQPQH

J gene: TRBJ1-6
D gene: .
V gene: TRBV6-5
CDR3 protein: ASSYSAGVASPLH

J gene: TRBJ2-7
D gene: .
V gene: TRBV6-1
CDR3 protein: ASSELHRTYEQY